The clone carrying this T cell receptor (beta chain) was seen ten or more times. Antigen unknown. These data come from a study of Graves' ophthalmopathy and Graves' hyperthyroidism. Study-level background: Peripheral blood was obtained at first diagnosis, ahead of any treatment.

General observations from the study: The authors also found most expanded thyroid clonotypes above 0.001 frequency in blood.

Other autoimmune diseases, uncontrolled infections, pregnancy and lactation each led to patient exclusion. Physicians reached a diagnosis by relying on clinical symptoms, serum thyroxine, TRAb, thyroid ultrasound and orbital computed tomography. Using RNA transcripts, the TCR beta CDR3 regions were amplified. RT-PCR in the first round used HTBI primers; a second-round multiplex PCR followed. A single record per CDR3 protein comes from TCRdb applying MiXCR to the multiplex PCR reads. The sample carries under 400,000 distinct CDR3 sequences, 17% recorded once. Deletions cut 6 bases from V and 6 bases from J, with 15 bases between. CDR3 size: 12 residues. The germline V gene encodes CDR1 SQVTM and CDR2 ANQGSEA.

This sequence originates from an adult man with Graves' ophthalmopathy. The chain employs TRBV29-1 and TRBJ2-7; D might be TRBD1 (6 bases). Sequencing was done on a sample of peripheral blood. CDR3 sequence: CSVLLDRPEQYF. CDR3 nucleotide sequence: TGCAGCGTACTCCTTGACAGGCCCGAGCAGTACTTC.